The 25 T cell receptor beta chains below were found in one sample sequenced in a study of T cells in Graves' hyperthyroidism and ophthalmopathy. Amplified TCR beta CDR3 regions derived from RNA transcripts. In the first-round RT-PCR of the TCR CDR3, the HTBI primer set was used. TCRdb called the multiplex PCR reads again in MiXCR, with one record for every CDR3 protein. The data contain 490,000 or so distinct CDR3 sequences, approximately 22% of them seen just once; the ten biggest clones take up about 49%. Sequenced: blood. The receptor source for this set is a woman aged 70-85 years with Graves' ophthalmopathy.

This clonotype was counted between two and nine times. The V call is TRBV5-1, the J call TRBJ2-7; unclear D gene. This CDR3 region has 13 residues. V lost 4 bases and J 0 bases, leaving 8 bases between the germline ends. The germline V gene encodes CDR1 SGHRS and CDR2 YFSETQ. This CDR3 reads CASSRVGSYEQYF. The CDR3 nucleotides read TGCGCCAGCAGCCGGGTGGGCTCCTACGAGCAGTACTTC.

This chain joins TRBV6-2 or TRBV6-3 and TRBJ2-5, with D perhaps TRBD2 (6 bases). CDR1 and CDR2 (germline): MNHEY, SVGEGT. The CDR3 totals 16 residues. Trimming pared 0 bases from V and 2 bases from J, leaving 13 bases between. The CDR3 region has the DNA TGTGCCAGCAGTTACTCGACGACGGCGGGACAAGAGACCCAGTACTTC. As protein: CASSYSTTAGQETQYF.

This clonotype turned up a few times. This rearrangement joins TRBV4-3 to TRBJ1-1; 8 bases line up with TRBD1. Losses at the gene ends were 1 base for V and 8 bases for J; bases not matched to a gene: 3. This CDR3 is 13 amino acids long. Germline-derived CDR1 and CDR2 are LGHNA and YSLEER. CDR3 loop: CASSQGGQGEAFF. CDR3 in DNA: TGCGCCAGCAGCCAAGGCGGACAGGGAGAAGCTTTCTTT.

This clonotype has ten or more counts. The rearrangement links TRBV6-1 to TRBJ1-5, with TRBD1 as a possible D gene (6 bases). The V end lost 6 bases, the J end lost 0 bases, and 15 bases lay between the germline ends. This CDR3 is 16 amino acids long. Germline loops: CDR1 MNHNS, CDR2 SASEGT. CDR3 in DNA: TGTGCCAGCAGACGGACAGCCGGACTTAGCAATCAGCCCCAGCATTTT. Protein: CASRRTAGLSNQPQHF.

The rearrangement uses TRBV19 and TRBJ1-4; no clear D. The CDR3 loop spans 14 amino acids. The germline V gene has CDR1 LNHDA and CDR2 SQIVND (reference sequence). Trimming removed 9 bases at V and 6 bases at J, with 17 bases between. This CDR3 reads CASESIGRDEKLFF. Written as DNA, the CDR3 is TGTGCCAGCGAATCGATTGGGAGAGATGAAAAACTGTTTTTT.

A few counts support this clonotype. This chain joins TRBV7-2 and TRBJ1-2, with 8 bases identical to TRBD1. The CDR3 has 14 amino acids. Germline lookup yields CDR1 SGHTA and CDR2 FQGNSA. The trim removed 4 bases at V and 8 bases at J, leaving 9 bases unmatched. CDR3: CASSWFDRGGGYTF. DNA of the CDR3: TGTGCCAGCAGCTGGTTCGACAGGGGCGGGGGCTACACCTTC.

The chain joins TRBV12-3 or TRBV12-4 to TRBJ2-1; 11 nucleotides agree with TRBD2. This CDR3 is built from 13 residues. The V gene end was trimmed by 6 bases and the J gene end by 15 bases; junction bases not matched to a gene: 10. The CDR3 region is CASSLAGGKGRFF. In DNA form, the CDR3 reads TGTGCCAGCAGCCTAGCGGGAGGTAAAGGAAGGTTCTTC.

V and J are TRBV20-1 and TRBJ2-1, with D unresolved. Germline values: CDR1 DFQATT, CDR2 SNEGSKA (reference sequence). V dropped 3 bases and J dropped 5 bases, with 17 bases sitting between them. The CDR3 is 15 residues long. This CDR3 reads CSARIRGVPNNEQFF. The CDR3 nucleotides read TGCAGTGCTAGGATACGTGGGGTCCCCAACAATGAGCAGTTCTTC.

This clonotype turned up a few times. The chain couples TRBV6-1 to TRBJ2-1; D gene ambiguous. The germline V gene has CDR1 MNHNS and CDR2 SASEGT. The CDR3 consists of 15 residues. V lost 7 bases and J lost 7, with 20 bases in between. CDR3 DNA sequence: TGTGCCAGCACTTTAAGTACCCTCACCGGGAATGAGCAGTTCTTC. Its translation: CASTLSTLTGNEQFF.

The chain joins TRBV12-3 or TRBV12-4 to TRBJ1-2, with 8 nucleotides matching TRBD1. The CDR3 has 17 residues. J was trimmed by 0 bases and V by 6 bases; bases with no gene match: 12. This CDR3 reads CASRNAAGGRANYGYTF. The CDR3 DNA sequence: TGTGCCAGCAGAAATGCGGCAGGGGGCAGGGCTAACTATGGCTACACCTTC.

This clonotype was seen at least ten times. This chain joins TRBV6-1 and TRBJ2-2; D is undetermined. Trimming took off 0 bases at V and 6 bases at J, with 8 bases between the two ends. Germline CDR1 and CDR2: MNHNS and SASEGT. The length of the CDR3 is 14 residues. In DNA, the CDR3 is TGTGCCAGCAGTGAAGCACCTCCGGCCGGGGAGCTGTTTTTT. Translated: CASSEAPPAGELFF.

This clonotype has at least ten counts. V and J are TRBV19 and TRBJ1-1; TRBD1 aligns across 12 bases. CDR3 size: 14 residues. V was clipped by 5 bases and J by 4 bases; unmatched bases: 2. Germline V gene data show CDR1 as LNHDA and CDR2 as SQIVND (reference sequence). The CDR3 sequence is CASSPGQGATEAFF. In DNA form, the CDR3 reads TGTGCCAGTAGTCCGGGACAGGGGGCCACTGAAGCTTTCTTT.

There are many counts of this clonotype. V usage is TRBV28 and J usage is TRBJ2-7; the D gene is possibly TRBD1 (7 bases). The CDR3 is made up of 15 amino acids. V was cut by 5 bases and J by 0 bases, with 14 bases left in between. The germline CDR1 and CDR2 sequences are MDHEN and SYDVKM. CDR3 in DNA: TGTGCCAGCAGTAAGGGGGGACAGAGCTCCTACGAGCAGTACTTC. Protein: CASSKGGQSSYEQYF.

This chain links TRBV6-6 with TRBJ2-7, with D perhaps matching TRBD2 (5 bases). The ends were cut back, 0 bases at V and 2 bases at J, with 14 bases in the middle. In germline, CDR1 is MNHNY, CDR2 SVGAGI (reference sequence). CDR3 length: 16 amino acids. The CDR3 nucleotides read TGTGCCAGCAGTTACTCGTCGGCTAGCTATGCCTACGAGCAGTACTTC. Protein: CASSYSSASYAYEQYF.

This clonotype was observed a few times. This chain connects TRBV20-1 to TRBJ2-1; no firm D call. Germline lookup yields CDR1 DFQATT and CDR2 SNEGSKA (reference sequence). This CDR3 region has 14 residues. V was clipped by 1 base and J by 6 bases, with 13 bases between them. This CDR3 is CSARAPSHVNEQFF. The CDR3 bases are TGCAGTGCTAGAGCCCCGAGCCATGTCAATGAGCAGTTCTTC.

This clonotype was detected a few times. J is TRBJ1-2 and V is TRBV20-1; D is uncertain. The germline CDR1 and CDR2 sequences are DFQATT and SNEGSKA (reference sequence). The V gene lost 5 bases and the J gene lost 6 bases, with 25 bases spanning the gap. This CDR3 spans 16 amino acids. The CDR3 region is CSAPTSGRSSRDGYTF. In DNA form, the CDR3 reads TGCAGTGCTCCTACCTCTGGACGCTCGTCCCGGGATGGCTACACCTTC.

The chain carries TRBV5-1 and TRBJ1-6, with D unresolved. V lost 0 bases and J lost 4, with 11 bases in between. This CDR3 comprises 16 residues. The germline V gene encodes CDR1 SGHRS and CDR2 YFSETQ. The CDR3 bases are TGCGCCAGCAGCTTGGCCCAGGATGGTTATAATTCACCCCTCCACTTT. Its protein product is CASSLAQDGYNSPLHF.

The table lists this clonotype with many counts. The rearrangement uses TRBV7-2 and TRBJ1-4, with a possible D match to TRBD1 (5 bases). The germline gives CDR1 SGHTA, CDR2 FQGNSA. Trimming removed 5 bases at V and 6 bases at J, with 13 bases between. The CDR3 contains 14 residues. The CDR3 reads CASSLAGVDEKLFF. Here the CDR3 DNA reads TGTGCCAGCAGCCTTGCGGGGGTCGATGAAAAACTGTTTTTT.

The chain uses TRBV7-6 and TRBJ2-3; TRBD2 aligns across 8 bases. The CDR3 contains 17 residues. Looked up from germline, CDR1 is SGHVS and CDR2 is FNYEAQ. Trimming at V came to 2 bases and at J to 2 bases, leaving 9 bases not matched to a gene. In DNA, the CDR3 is TGTGCCAGCAGCTTAACCCCCACTAGCGGCCACACAGATACGCAGTATTTT. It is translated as CASSLTPTSGHTDTQYF.

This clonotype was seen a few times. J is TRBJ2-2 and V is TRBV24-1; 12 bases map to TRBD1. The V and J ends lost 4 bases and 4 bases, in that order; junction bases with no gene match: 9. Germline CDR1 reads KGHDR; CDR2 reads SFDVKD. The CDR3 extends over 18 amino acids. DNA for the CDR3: TGTGCCACCAGTGACCGCCGGGACAGGGGGCGAGGCACCGGGGAGCTGTTTTTT. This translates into CATSDRRDRGRGTGELFF.

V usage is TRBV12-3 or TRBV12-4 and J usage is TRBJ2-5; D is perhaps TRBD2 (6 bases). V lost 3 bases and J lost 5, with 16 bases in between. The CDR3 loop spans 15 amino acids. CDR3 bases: TGTGCCAGCAGTTTTGCCGGAAGGGCGGGGGAGACCCAGTACTTC. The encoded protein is CASSFAGRAGETQYF.

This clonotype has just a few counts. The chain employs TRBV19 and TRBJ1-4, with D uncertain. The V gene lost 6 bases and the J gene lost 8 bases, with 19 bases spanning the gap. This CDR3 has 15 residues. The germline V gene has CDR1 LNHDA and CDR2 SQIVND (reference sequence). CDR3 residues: CASSSVRRAREKLFF. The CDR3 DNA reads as TGTGCCAGTAGCTCCGTCCGGAGGGCTCGGGAAAAACTGTTTTTT.

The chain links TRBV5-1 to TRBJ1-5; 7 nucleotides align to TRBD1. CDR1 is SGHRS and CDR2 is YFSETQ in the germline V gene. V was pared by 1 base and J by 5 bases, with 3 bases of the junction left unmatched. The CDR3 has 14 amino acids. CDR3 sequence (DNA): TGCGCCAGCAGCTTGCTTCAGGGGGATCAGCCCCAGCATTTT. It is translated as CASSLLQGDQPQHF.

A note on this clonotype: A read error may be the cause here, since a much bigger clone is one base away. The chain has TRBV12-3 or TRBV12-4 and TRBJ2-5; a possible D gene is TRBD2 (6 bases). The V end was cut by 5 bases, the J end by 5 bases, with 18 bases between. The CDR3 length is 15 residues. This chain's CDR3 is CASSRGSGAVETQYF. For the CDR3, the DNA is TGTGCCAGCAGTCGGGGGTCCGGTGCTGTGGAGACCCAGTACTTC.

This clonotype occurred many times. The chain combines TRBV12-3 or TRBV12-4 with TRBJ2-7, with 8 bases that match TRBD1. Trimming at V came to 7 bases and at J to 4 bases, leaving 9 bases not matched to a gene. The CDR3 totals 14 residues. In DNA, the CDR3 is TGTGCCAGCACCTGGACAGGGAATTTGTACGAGCAGTACTTC. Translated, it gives CASTWTGNLYEQYF.